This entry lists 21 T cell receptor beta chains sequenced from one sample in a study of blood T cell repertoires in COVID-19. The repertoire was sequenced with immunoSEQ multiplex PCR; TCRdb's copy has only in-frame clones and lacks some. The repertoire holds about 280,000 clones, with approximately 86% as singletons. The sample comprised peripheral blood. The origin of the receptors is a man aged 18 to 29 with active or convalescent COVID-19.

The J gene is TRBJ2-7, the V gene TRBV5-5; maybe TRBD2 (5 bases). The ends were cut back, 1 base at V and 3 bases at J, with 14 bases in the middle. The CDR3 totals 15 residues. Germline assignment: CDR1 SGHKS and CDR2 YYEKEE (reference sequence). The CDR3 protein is CASSLSGSILYEQYF. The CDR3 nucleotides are TGTGCCAGCAGCTTGTCGGGGTCCATCCTCTACGAGCAGTACTTC.

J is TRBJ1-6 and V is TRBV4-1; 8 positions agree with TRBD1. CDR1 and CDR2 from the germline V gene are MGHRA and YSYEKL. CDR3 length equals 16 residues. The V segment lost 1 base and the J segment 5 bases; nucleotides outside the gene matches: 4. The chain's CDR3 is CASSQVTGANNSPLHF. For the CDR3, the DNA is TGCGCCAGCAGCCAAGTGACAGGGGCGAATAATTCACCCCTCCACTTT.

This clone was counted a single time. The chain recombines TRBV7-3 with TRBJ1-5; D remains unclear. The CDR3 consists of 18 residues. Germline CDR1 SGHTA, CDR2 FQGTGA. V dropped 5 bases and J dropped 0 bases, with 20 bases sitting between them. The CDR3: CASSPRRNRRYSNQPQHF. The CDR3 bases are TGTGCCAGCAGCCCTCGTCGAAACAGAAGATATAGCAATCAGCCCCAGCATTTT.

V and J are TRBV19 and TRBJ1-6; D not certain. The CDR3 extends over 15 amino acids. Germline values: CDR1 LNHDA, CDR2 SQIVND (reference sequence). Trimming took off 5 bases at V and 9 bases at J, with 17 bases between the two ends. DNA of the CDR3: TGTGCCAGTAGTCCCAGTCGGGGAATGGGTTCACCCCTCCACTTT. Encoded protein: CASSPSRGMGSPLHF.

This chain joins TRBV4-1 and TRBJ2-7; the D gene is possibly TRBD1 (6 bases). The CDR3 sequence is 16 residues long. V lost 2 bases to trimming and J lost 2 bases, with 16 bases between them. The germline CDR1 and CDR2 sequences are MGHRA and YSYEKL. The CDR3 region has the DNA TGCGCCAGCAGCCAATCGGCAGGGGTGGGAGCCTACGAGCAGTACTTC. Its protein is CASSQSAGVGAYEQYF.

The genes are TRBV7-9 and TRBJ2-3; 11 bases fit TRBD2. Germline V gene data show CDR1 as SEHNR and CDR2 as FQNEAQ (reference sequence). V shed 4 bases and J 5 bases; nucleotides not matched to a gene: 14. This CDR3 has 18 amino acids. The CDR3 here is CASSSLAGGPLAGDTQYF. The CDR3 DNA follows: TGTGCCAGCAGCTCCTTAGCGGGGGGGCCGCTCGCCGGAGATACGCAGTATTTT.

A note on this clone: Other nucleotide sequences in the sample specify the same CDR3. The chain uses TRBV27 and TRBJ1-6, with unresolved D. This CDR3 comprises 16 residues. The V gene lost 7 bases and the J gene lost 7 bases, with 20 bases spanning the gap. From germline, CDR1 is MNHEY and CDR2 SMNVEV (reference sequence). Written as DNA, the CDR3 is TGTGCCAGCAAGGAGGGCAGTACCCCTGGAAATTCACCCCTCCACTTT. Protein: CASKEGSTPGNSPLHF.

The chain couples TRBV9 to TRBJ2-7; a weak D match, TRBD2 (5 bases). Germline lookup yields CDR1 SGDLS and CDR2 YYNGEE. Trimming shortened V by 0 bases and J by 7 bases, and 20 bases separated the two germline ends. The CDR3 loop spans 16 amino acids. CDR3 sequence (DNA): TGTGCCAGCAGCGTAGCTGGAGGACTGAGACTCGGAGAGCAGTACTTC. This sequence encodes CASSVAGGLRLGEQYF.

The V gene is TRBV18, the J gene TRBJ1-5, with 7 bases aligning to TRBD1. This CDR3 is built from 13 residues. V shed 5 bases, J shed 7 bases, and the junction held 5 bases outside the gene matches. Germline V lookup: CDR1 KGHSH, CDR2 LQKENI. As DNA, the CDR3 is TGTGCCAGCTCAGCCTACAGGGGCCAGCCCCAGCATTTT. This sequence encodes CASSAYRGQPQHF.

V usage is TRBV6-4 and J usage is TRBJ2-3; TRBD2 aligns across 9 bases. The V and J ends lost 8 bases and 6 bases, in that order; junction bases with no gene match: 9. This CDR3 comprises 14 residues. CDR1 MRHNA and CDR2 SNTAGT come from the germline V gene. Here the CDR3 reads CASSGGGAGDTQYF. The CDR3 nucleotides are TGTGCCAGCTCCGGCGGGGGGGCAGGGGATACGCAGTATTTT.

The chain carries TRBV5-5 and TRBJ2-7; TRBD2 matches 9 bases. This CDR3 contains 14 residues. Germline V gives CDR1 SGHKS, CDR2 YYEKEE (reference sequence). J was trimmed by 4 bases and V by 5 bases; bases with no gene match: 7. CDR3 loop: CASSSTSGGYEQYF. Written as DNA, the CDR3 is TGTGCCAGCAGTTCGACTAGCGGAGGTTACGAGCAGTACTTC.

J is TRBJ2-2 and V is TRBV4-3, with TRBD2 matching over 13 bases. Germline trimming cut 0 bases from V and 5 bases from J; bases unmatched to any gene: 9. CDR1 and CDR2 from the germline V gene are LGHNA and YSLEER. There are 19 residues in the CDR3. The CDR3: CASSQDFGLAGVLTGELFF. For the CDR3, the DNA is TGCGCCAGCAGCCAAGATTTCGGACTAGCGGGGGTTTTGACCGGGGAGCTGTTTTTT.

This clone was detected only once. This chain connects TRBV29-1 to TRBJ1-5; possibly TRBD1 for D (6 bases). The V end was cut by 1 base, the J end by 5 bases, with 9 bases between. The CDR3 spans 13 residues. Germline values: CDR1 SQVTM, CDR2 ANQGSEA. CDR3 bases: TGCAGCGTTGAAGCCCAGGGGCATCAGCCCCAGCATTTT. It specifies CSVEAQGHQPQHF.

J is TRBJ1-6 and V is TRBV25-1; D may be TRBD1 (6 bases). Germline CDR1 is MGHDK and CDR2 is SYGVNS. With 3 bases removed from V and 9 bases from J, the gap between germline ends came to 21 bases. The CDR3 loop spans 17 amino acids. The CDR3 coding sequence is TGTGCCAGCAGTGACGGTAGGTGGGGGCGCGTACGTTCACCCCTCCACTTT. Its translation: CASSDGRWGRVRSPLHF.

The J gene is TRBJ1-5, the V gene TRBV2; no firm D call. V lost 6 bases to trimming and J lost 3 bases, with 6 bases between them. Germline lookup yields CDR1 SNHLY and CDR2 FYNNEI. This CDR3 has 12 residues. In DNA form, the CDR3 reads TGTGCCAGCAGGAGGGACAATCAGCCCCAGCATTTT. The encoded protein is CASRRDNQPQHF.

The DNA of the CDR3 is TGTGCCATCAGTCCACACGAGGCAACCGGGGCCAACGTCCTGACTTTC. Residues: CAISPHEATGANVLTF. The chain uses TRBV10-3 and TRBJ2-6; D uncertain. Germline CDR1 and CDR2: ENHRY and SYGVKD. Trimming removed 5 bases from V and 4 bases from J, with 15 bases in between. The CDR3 length is 16 residues.

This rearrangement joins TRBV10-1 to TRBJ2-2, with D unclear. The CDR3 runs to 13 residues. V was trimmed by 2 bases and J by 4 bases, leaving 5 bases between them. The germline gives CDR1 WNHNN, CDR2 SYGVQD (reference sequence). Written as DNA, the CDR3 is TGCGCCAGCAGTGAGCCTCCCACCGGGGAGCTGTTTTTT. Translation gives CASSEPPTGELFF.

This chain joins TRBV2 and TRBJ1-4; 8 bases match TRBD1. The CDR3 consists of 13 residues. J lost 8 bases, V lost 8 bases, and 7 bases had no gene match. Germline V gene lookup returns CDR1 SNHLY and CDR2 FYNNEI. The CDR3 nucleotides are TGTGCCAGCTGGACAGGGACCGGGGAAAAACTGTTTTTT. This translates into CASWTGTGEKLFF. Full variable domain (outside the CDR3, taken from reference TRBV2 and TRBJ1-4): EPEVTQTPSHQVTQMGQEVILRCVPISNHLYFYWYRQILGQKVEFLVSFYNNEISEKSEIFDDQFSVERPDGSNFTLKIRSTKLEDSAMYFCASWTGTGEKLFFGSGTQLSVL.

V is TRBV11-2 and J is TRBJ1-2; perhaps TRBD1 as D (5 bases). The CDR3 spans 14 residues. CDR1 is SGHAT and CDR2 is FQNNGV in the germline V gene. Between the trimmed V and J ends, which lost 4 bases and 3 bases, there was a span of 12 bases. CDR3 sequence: CASSWPQGDYGYTF. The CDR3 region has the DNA TGTGCCAGCAGCTGGCCCCAGGGCGACTATGGCTACACCTTC.

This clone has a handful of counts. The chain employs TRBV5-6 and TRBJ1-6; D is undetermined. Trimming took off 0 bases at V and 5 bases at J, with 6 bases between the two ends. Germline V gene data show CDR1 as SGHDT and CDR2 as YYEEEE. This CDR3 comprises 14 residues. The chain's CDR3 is CASSLAANNSPLHF. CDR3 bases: TGTGCCAGCAGCTTGGCCGCGAATAATTCACCCCTCCACTTT. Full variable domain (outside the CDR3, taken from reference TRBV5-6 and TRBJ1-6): DAGVTQSPTHLIKTRGQQVTLRCSPKSGHDTVSWYQQALGQGPQFIFQYYEEEERQRGNFPDRFSGHQFPNYSSELNVNALLLGDSALYLCASSLAANNSPLHFGNGTRLTVT.

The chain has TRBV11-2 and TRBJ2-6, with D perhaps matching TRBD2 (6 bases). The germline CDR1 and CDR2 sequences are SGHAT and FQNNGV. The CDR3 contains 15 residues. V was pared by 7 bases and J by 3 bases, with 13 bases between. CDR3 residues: CASTFGGGGANVLTF. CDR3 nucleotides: TGTGCCAGCACCTTCGGGGGAGGTGGGGCCAACGTCCTGACTTTC.